The 31 T cell receptor beta chains presented below share a single source sample, sequenced in a study of beta chain features in type 1 diabetes. The isolated RNA, all of it, was reverse transcribed, so expressed TCRB transcripts were what got sequenced. Sequencing was performed with immunoSEQ multiplex PCR; in TCRdb, only in-frame clones are kept and a portion is missing. This table has under 900,000 clones, under 20% appearing once. Sequencing was carried out using naive CD4+ T cells from blood. The source of these receptors is a woman aged 18-29 years in good health.

With respect to this clone: Other DNA sequences of this sample code for an identical CDR3. This chain links TRBV6-5 with TRBJ2-5, with D possibly being TRBD2 (7 bases). In germline, CDR1 is MNHEY, CDR2 SVGAGI. This CDR3 has 15 amino acids. The ends were cut back, 5 bases at V and 1 base at J, with 14 bases in the middle. Here the CDR3 reads CASSRSGTLQETQYF. The CDR3 region has the DNA TGTGCCAGCAGTCGAAGCGGGACACTCCAAGAGACCCAGTACTTC.

The rearrangement uses TRBV6-1 and TRBJ1-5; no firm D call. The CDR3 spans 15 residues. V lost 3 bases and J lost 9, with 18 bases in between. Looked up from germline, CDR1 is MNHNS and CDR2 is SASEGT. The CDR3: CASSDGSRAVRPQHF. In nucleotides, the CDR3 is TGTGCCAGCAGTGACGGTAGCAGAGCCGTGCGGCCCCAGCATTTT.

In its sample, this clone was seen a few times. V usage is TRBV7-2 and J usage is TRBJ2-5; D is unclear. Per germline, CDR1 SGHTA and CDR2 FQGNSA. The V end lost 3 bases, the J end lost 7 bases, and 12 bases lay between the germline ends. The CDR3 runs 13 residues. In DNA, the CDR3 is TGTGCCAGCAGCTTTATCACCGGTGGGACCCAGTACTTC. It translates to CASSFITGGTQYF.

This clone was recorded a few times. V gene TRBV5-1 combines with J gene TRBJ2-3, with D possibly TRBD2 on 6 matching bases. With 2 bases removed from V and 3 bases from J, the gap between germline ends came to 16 bases. The germline gives CDR1 SGHRS, CDR2 YFSETQ. CDR3 size: 16 residues. The CDR3 coding sequence is TGCGCCAGCAGCTTTCAGGGACTGGGAGAAACAGATACGCAGTATTTT. The encoded protein is CASSFQGLGETDTQYF.

The chain is built from TRBV19 and TRBJ2-1; 14 bases are a match to TRBD2. The CDR3 runs to 18 residues. V shed 5 bases and J 6 bases; nucleotides not matched to a gene: 12. Per the germline V gene, CDR1 is LNHDA and CDR2 is SQIVND (reference sequence). CDR3 sequence reads: CASSPGLAGGAHTNEQFF. CDR3 nucleotides: TGTGCCAGTAGTCCTGGACTAGCGGGAGGTGCCCACACCAATGAGCAGTTCTTC.

The V call is TRBV4-1, the J call TRBJ2-5, with 9 bases that match TRBD2. V shed 3 bases and J 4 bases; nucleotides not matched to a gene: 6. From germline, CDR1 is MGHRA and CDR2 YSYEKL. The CDR3 is 15 residues long. The CDR3: CASSHQAGGGETQYF. The DNA for the CDR3 is TGCGCCAGCAGCCATCAAGCGGGAGGCGGAGAGACCCAGTACTTC.

This clone has more than one count but fewer than ten. V and J are TRBV5-1 and TRBJ2-5; no reliable D call. CDR3 size: 14 residues. Trimming removed 2 bases at V and 5 bases at J, with 13 bases between. Germline loops: CDR1 SGHRS, CDR2 YFSETQ. The CDR3 sequence: CASSFLGIGETQYF. The CDR3, as DNA: TGCGCCAGCAGCTTTCTGGGTATAGGGGAGACCCAGTACTTC. Drawing the rest from reference TRBV5-1 and TRBJ2-5, the complete variable domain is KAGVTQTPRYLIKTRGQQVTLSCSPISGHRSVSWYQQTPGQGLQFLFEYFSETQRNKGNFPGRFSGRQFSNSRSEMNVSTLELGDSALYLCASSFLGIGETQYFGPGTRLLVL.

In its sample, this clone was seen a few times. V is TRBV28 and J is TRBJ2-6; tentative D call: TRBD2 (6 bases). V was pared by 6 bases and J by 0 bases, with 12 bases between. CDR1 is MDHEN, CDR2 SYDVKM, per germline. The CDR3 extends over 16 amino acids. The CDR3 reads CASSLLRGSGANVLTF. The CDR3, as DNA: TGTGCCAGCAGCCTGTTGCGGGGCTCTGGGGCCAACGTCCTGACTTTC.

The chain is built from TRBV19 and TRBJ1-1; D unclear. In germline, CDR1 is LNHDA, CDR2 SQIVND (reference sequence). Trimming left V 4 bases short and J 0 bases short, with 12 bases between. The CDR3 has 15 amino acids. CDR3 bases: TGTGCCAGTAGTAGAAACCAGAACTTGAACACTGAAGCTTTCTTT. Its protein product is CASSRNQNLNTEAFF.

This clone was detected only a few times. The gene calls are TRBV7-9 and TRBJ1-1; D perhaps matches TRBD1 (5 bases). Germline lookup yields CDR1 SEHNR and CDR2 FQNEAQ (reference sequence). Trimming cost V 5 bases and J 4 bases, with 11 bases left between them. The CDR3 is 13 amino acids. CDR3 nucleotides: TGTGCCAGCAGCATGATCAGGGTCACTGAAGCTTTCTTT. Its translation is CASSMIRVTEAFF. Full variable domain (outside the CDR3, taken from reference TRBV7-9 and TRBJ1-1): DTGVSQNPRHKITKRGQNVTFRCDPISEHNRLYWYRQTLGQGPEFLTYFQNEAQLEKSRLLSDRFSAERPKGSFSTLEIQRTEQGDSAMYLCASSMIRVTEAFFGQGTRLTVV.

This clone was observed a handful of times. The chain links TRBV9 to TRBJ2-1; 9 bases align to TRBD2. The CDR3 has 16 residues. Germline trimming cut 3 bases from V and 7 bases from J; bases unmatched to any gene: 11. In germline, CDR1 is SGDLS, CDR2 YYNGEE. The CDR3 here is CASSAGTSRMGNEQFF. In DNA form, the CDR3 reads TGTGCCAGCAGCGCAGGGACTAGCAGAATGGGTAATGAGCAGTTCTTC.

In this sample, this clone turned up a few times. This sequence joins TRBV6-6 and TRBJ2-1, with 9 nucleotides matching TRBD2. Germline CDR1 MNHNY, CDR2 SVGAGI (reference sequence). The V segment lost 2 bases and the J segment 8 bases; nucleotides outside the gene matches: 10. This CDR3 is built from 16 residues. Written as DNA, the CDR3 is TGTGCCAGCAGTTACAGGGCTAGCGGGATGGGCGATGAGCAGTTCTTC. Its protein is CASSYRASGMGDEQFF.

This chain links TRBV9 with TRBJ1-1; 9 positions match TRBD1. The CDR3 consists of 14 residues. Germline V CDR1 and CDR2: SGDLS, YYNGEE. V lost 3 bases, J lost 5 bases, and 5 bases stayed unmatched. CDR3 in DNA: TGTGCCAGCAGCGGCGGGACAGGGAATACTGAAGCTTTCTTT. Its translation is CASSGGTGNTEAFF.

The chain has TRBV9 and TRBJ2-7; the D gene is possibly TRBD1 (6 bases). The CDR3 consists of 14 residues. V lost 3 bases, J lost 3 bases, and 13 bases lay in between. Germline V gene lookup returns CDR1 SGDLS and CDR2 YYNGEE. The chain's CDR3 is CASSEPGQDYEQYF. CDR3 in DNA: TGTGCCAGCAGCGAACCGGGACAAGACTACGAGCAGTACTTC. The full variable domain, in which reference TRBV9 and TRBJ2-7 provide the parts outside the CDR3, is DSGVTQTPKHLITATGQRVTLRCSPRSGDLSVYWYQQSLDQGLQFLIQYYNGEERAKGNILERFSAQQFPDLHSELNLSSLELGDSALYFCASSEPGQDYEQYFGPGTRLTVT.

In its sample, this clone was seen a few times. The chain has TRBV2 and TRBJ1-2, with 7 bases that match TRBD1. Trimming removed 7 bases from V and 2 bases from J; junction bases left unmatched: 10. The CDR3 has 15 residues. The germline V gene encodes CDR1 SNHLY and CDR2 FYNNEI. CDR3 amino acids: CASIGVRGPNYGYTF. The CDR3 DNA sequence: TGTGCCAGCATCGGGGTAAGGGGGCCGAACTATGGCTACACCTTC. Full variable domain (missing parts from reference TRBV2 and TRBJ1-2): EPEVTQTPSHQVTQMGQEVILRCVPISNHLYFYWYRQILGQKVEFLVSFYNNEISEKSEIFDDQFSVERPDGSNFTLKIRSTKLEDSAMYFCASIGVRGPNYGYTFGSGTRLTVV.

The rearrangement joins TRBV15 to TRBJ2-3; 7 bases agree with TRBD1. Germline CDR1 LNHNV, CDR2 YYDKDF (reference sequence). The CDR3 is made up of 16 amino acids. J was trimmed by 3 bases and V by 5 bases; bases with no gene match: 11. The CDR3 region is CATSRQQGPGTDTQYF. DNA for the CDR3: TGTGCCACCAGCCGACAACAGGGGCCGGGGACAGATACGCAGTATTTT.

This clone was seen a few times. The chain carries TRBV19 and TRBJ2-1, with 10 nucleotides matching TRBD2. The CDR3 runs 15 residues. Germline-derived CDR1 and CDR2 are LNHDA and SQIVND (reference sequence). V was clipped by 4 bases and J by 4 bases; unmatched bases: 4. Written as DNA, the CDR3 is TGTGCCAGTAGTAAGGCTAGCGGGAGATACAATGAGCAGTTCTTC. As protein: CASSKASGRYNEQFF.

This clone was found a few times. This chain uses TRBV11-2 with TRBJ2-3, with a possible D match to TRBD2 (5 bases). Germline V gene sequence: CDR1 SGHAT, CDR2 FQNNGV. The CDR3 is 14 amino acids. The V end was cut by 5 bases, the J end by 1 base, with 10 bases between. The DNA of the CDR3 is TGTGCCAGCAGCCCACTACTAGGCACAGATACGCAGTATTTT. It encodes CASSPLLGTDTQYF.

This chain links TRBV7-9 with TRBJ2-7; 13 nucleotides align to TRBD2. This CDR3 spans 16 amino acids. Germline V gene data show CDR1 as SEHNR and CDR2 as FQNEAQ (reference sequence). Unmatched junction bases numbered 5, after V lost 1 base and J lost 5 bases. In DNA, the CDR3 is TGTGCCAGCAGCTTAGTAGGGACTAGCGGGATCGACGAGCAGTACTTC. Encoded protein: CASSLVGTSGIDEQYF.

The rearrangement joins TRBV6-5 to TRBJ2-1; D possibly matches TRBD1 or TRBD2 (5 bases each). Germline CDR1 and CDR2: MNHEY and SVGAGI. The CDR3 has 15 amino acids. V gave up 5 bases and J gave up 5 bases, with 16 bases separating them. The CDR3 DNA reads TGTGCCAGCAGTAGATGGGGGAAACGGGACAATGAGCAGTTCTTC. This translates into CASSRWGKRDNEQFF.

The chain uses TRBV29-1 and TRBJ1-1; no clear D gene. This CDR3 has 15 amino acids. The V gene lost 0 bases and the J gene lost 1 base, with 12 bases spanning the gap. Germline loops: CDR1 SQVTM, CDR2 ANQGSEA. CDR3 residues: CSVEDRQASNTEAFF. CDR3 in DNA: TGCAGCGTTGAAGATAGGCAGGCCTCGAACACTGAAGCTTTCTTT.

The chain is built from TRBV2 and TRBJ2-1, with D unclear. This CDR3 region has 12 residues. Trimming cost V 2 bases and J 8 bases, with 7 bases left between them. Per the germline V gene, CDR1 is SNHLY and CDR2 is FYNNEI. CDR3 nucleotide sequence: TGTGCCAGCAGTGAAAAGGGTTATGAGCAGTTCTTC. It specifies CASSEKGYEQFF.

This clone was detected only once. V usage is TRBV18 and J usage is TRBJ2-2; unclear D gene. The germline V gene has CDR1 KGHSH and CDR2 LQKENI. The CDR3 extends over 16 amino acids. V was cut by 1 base and J by 0 bases, with 9 bases left in between. DNA for the CDR3: TGTGCCAGCTCACCACAGGCACCAACGAACACCGGGGAGCTGTTTTTT. Protein: CASSPQAPTNTGELFF.

The V gene is TRBV19, the J gene TRBJ1-5, with D possibly TRBD1 on 6 matching bases. CDR1 and CDR2 from the germline V gene are LNHDA and SQIVND (reference sequence). There are 17 residues in the CDR3. V was shortened by 4 bases and J by 1 base, with 17 bases between the two germline ends. The CDR3 DNA sequence: TGTGCCAGTAGTAGAAATGGGGGGCTTGGGAGCAATCAGCCCCAGCATTTT. It translates to CASSRNGGLGSNQPQHF.

This clone has only a few counts. The chain has TRBV7-2 and TRBJ2-5; 8 bases agree with TRBD1. J lost 5 bases, V lost 5 bases, and 4 bases had no gene match. Germline CDR1 and CDR2: SGHTA and FQGNSA. The CDR3 is 13 amino acids. The CDR3 region is CASSPTGVETQYF. The CDR3 DNA reads as TGTGCCAGCAGCCCGACAGGGGTCGAGACCCAGTACTTC.

This clone was seen a handful of times. The V call is TRBV28, the J call TRBJ2-1; 7 nucleotides line up with TRBD2. Germline CDR1 and CDR2: MDHEN and SYDVKM. With V trimmed by 7 bases and J by 4 bases, 13 bases remained unmatched. The CDR3 contains 16 residues. The CDR3 sequence: CASTSEGLPRYNEQFF. CDR3 sequence (DNA): TGTGCCAGCACCTCAGAGGGACTACCAAGGTACAATGAGCAGTTCTTC.

As regards this clone: Other DNA sequences in the same sample also yield this CDR3. The V gene is TRBV5-4, the J gene TRBJ2-7; 11 positions match TRBD2. Germline trimming cut 3 bases from V and 2 bases from J; bases unmatched to any gene: 4. From germline, CDR1 is SGHNT and CDR2 YYREEE (reference sequence). The CDR3 is 15 residues long. DNA of the CDR3: TGTGCCAGCAGCTCGAGACTAGCGGGGACCTACGAGCAGTACTTC. Translating gives CASSSRLAGTYEQYF.

This clone appeared a few times. The rearrangement links TRBV29-1 to TRBJ2-2, with 8 bases aligning to TRBD1. This CDR3 contains 17 residues. The junction had 9 bases not matched to a gene; V was cut back by 2 bases and J by 1 base. Germline CDR1 and CDR2: SQVTM and ANQGSEA. The CDR3: CSVERRPGQGNTGELFF. DNA of the CDR3: TGCAGCGTTGAACGACGGCCCGGACAGGGGAACACCGGGGAGCTGTTTTTT.

This sequence joins TRBV4-2 and TRBJ2-5, with 9 bases aligning to TRBD2. Germline CDR1 is LGHNA and CDR2 is YNFKEQ. V lost 0 bases, J lost 4 bases, and 6 bases stayed unmatched. The CDR3 has 16 residues. The CDR3, as DNA: TGTGCCAGCAGCCAAGAGGGCGGGAGGGCAGGAGAGACCCAGTACTTC. Its translation: CASSQEGGRAGETQYF.

Notes on this clone: The sample holds other DNA sequences that translate to the same CDR3. The genes are TRBV7-9 and TRBJ1-1; D remains unclear. The CDR3 length is 14 residues. Germline CDR1 SEHNR, CDR2 FQNEAQ (reference sequence). V dropped 2 bases and J dropped 0 bases, with 7 bases sitting between them. CDR3 DNA: TGTGCCAGCAGCTTATTAGGCATGAACACTGAAGCTTTCTTT. Protein: CASSLLGMNTEAFF.

The chain carries TRBV11-2 and TRBJ2-1; no reliable D call. This CDR3 is built from 14 residues. The V end was cut by 1 base, the J end by 2 bases, with 6 bases between. The germline V gene encodes CDR1 SGHAT and CDR2 FQNNGV. CDR3 loop: CASSLAVTYNEQFF. The CDR3 bases are TGTGCCAGCAGCTTAGCTGTTACCTACAATGAGCAGTTCTTC.